This T cell receptor beta chain was captured by sequencing in a study of blood T cell repertoires in COVID-19 (dated by TCRdb to between 2020 and 2021). Study-wide context: Samples from collaborators originated in the United States, Italy and Spain and spanned both the acute and convalescent phases of COVID-19. The prospective study material was composed of cDNA or gDNA derived from T cells, B-cell-depleted T cells, or PBMCs. Deeply sampled blood TCRbeta repertoires from subjects exposed to, actively infected with, or recovered from COVID-19 were included in the dataset. The repertoires were released in a freely available public database intended as a resource for research on the immune response to SARS-CoV-2. Samples came from the ongoing ImmuneRACE study (first 160 participants) plus 1,254 subjects from 6 global collaborators. Sample metadata almost always included a de-identified subject ID, COVID-19 status, age in years and sex. Where available, HLA class I and class II types were obtained from metadata supplied by the sample provider rather than from assay-based typing. What the study reported, not specific to this receptor: Clinical and demographic metadata were provided uncurated, with the amount varying by source and participant.

V and J are trimmed by 0 bases and 8 bases, and the gene matches miss 10 bases of the junction. The CDR1 and CDR2 encoded by the germline V gene are KGHSH and LQKENI. Inclusive of the bounding cysteine and phenylalanine, the CDR3 is 17 residues long. The sequence is cut down to CDR3 DNA, 51 bases in frame from base 1. In regard to this clone: Its antigen target is currently unknown. Nothing much larger sits one base from this clone, and base qualities are not available.

TCRbeta CDR3 regions were amplified from genomic DNA by means of the immunoSEQ Assay, a bias-controlled multiplex PCR. The source study handled its data this way. The number of nucleated cells in each sample was estimated by amplification of reference gene primers within the assay. To quantify the absolute abundance of each unique TCRbeta CDR3 rearrangement, sequence reads were collapsed and filtered. For each sample, productive Simpson clonality was calculated as the square root of Simpson's diversity index over productive rearrangements. Here the immuneACCESS table is served through TCRdb, limited to in-frame sequences with V and J called. Missing clones are a known gap in these copies; in checked studies unresolved V genes cover under half, and the rest lacks a known reason. That table furnishes V, J and clone size, whereas the DNA furnished D and trimming. For this sample there are 200,000 or so clones; 84% appear just once. In total, the top ten clones hold less than 2% of the sample.

In the prospective study, participants were roughly 18 to 95 years old, resided in about two dozen geographic areas of the United States, and were enrolled through a virtual design. In the prospective study, cohorts were assigned on the basis of participant-reported clinical history obtained from a screening survey and a study questionnaire. Recovered participants in ImmuneRACE Cohort 3 were defined as having two consecutive negative NP/OP PCR tests, clearance from a healthcare professional, or resolution of symptoms. In the prospective study, whole blood, serum and a nasopharyngeal or oropharyngeal swab were collected from each participant by mobile phlebotomists. Over a roughly 2-month period, participants in the prospective study had the option of providing additional blood draws and questionnaires. Blood samples from the prospective study were shipped frozen or at room temperature prior to DNA extraction.

The source material was PBMCs or T cells enriched from blood (not recorded which). This TCR came from a man aged 60 to 75 who had recovered from COVID-19. The chain couples TRBV18 to TRBJ2-1, with 10 middle bases fitting TRBD1. The CDR3 here reads CASSPPRQGAFRDEQFF. DNA sequence: TGTGCCAGCTCACCACCGAGACAGGGGGCATTTCGCGATGAGCAGTTCTTC. Extended through the reference TRBV18 and TRBJ2-1 proteins, this CDR3 yields the full variable domain: NAGVMQNPRHLVRRRGQEARLRCSPMKGHSHVYWYRQLPEEGLKFMVYLQKENIIDESGMPKERFSAEFPKEGPSILRIQQVVRGDSAAYFCASSPPRQGAFRDEQFFGPGTRLTVL.